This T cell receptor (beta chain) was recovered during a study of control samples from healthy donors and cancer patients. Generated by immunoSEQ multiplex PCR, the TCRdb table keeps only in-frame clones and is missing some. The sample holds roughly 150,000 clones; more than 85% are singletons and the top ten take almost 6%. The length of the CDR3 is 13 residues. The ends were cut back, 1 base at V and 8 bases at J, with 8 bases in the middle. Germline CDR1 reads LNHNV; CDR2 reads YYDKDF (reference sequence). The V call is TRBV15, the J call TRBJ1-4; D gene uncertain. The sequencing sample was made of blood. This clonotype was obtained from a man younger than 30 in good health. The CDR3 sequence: CATSRGAREKLFF. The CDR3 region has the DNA TGTGCCACCAGCAGAGGGGCTAGGGAAAAACTGTTTTTT.